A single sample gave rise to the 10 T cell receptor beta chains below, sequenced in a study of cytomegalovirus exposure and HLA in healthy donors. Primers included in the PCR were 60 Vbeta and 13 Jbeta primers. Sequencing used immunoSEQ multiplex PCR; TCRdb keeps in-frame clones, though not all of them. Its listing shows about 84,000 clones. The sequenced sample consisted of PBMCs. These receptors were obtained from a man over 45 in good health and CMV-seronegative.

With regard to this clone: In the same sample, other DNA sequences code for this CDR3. CDR3 residues: CSVGQGPNYGYTF. In nucleotides, the CDR3 is TGCAGCGTTGGGCAGGGGCCTAACTATGGCTACACCTTC. V and J are TRBV29-1 and TRBJ1-2; D perhaps matches TRBD1 (6 bases). The germline V gene encodes CDR1 SQVTM and CDR2 ANQGSEA. With 4 bases removed from V and 0 bases from J, the gap between germline ends came to 9 bases. This CDR3 region has 13 residues.

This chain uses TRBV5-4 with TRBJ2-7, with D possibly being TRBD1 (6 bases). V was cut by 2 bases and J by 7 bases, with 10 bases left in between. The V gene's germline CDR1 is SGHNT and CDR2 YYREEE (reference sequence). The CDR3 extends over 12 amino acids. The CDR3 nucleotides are TGTGCCAGCAGCTTTTCAGGGGTTGAGCAGTACTTC. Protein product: CASSFSGVEQYF.

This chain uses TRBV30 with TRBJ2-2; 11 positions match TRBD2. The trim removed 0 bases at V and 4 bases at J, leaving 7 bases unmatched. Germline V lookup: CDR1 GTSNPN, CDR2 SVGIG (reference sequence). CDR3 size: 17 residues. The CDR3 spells CAWSVVAGGFITGELFF. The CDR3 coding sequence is TGTGCCTGGAGTGTAGTAGCGGGGGGGTTCATCACCGGGGAGCTGTTTTTT.

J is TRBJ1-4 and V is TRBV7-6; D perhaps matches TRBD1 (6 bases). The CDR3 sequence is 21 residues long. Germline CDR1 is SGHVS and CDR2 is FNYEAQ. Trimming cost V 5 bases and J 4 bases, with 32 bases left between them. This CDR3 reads CASSRTWGGPESDEDNEKLFF. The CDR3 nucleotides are TGTGCCAGCAGCCGCACCTGGGGGGGGCCCGAATCCGATGAAGATAATGAAAAACTGTTTTTT.

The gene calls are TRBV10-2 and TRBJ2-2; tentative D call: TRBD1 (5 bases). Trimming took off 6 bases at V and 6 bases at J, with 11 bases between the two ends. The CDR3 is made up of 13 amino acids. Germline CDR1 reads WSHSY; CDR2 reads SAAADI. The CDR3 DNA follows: TGCGCCAGCAGCCTAGACAGACCCGGGGAGCTGTTTTTT. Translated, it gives CASSLDRPGELFF.

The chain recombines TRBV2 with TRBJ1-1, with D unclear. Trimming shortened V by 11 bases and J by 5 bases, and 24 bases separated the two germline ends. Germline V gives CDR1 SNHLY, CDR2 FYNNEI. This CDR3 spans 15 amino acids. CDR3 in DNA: TGTGCCTCCCGAATCGTGCAGACTTGGAATACTGAAGCTTTCTTT. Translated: CASRIVQTWNTEAFF.

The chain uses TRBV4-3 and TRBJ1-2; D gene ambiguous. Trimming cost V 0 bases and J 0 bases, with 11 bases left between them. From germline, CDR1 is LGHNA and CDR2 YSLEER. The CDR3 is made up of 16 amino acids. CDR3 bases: TGCGCCAGCAGCCAAGATGCGAGGGCCTCTAACTATGGCTACACCTTC. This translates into CASSQDARASNYGYTF.

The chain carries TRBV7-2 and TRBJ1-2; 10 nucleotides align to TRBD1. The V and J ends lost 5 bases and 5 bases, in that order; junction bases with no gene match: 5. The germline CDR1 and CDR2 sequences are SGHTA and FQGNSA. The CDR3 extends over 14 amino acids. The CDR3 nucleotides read TGTGCCAGCAGCCTGGGACAGGGGTCGTATGGCTACACCTTC. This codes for CASSLGQGSYGYTF. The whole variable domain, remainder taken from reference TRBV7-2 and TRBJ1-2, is GAGVSQSPSNKVTEKGKDVELRCDPISGHTALYWYRQSLGQGLEFLIYFQGNSAPDKSGLPSDRFSAERTGGSVSTLTIQRTQQEDSAVYLCASSLGQGSYGYTFGSGTRLTVV.

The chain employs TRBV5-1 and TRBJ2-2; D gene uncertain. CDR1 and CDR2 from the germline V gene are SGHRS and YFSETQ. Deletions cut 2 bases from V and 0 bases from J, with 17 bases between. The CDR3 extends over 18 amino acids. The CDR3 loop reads CASSLILLSRANTGELFF. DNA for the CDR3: TGCGCCAGCAGCTTAATCCTTCTTTCTCGGGCGAACACCGGGGAGCTGTTTTTT.

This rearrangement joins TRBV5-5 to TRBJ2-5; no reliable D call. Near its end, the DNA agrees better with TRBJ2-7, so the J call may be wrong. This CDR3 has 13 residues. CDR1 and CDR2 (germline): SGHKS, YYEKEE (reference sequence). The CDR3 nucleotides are TGTGCCAGCAGCTTGTACGGAGCCTACGAGCAGTACTTC. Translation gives CASSLYGAYEQYF.